Listed here is a single T cell receptor (beta chain). The clone's antigen remains unknown. No base-level quality is on record; no much larger clone is a single base apart. Ends trimmed: V by 0 bases, J by 4 bases; bases unmatched to a gene: 10. Looking up the germline V gene yields CDR1 MDHEN and CDR2 SYDVKM. Taken from cysteine to phenylalanine, the CDR3 has 18 residues. Only the CDR3 part of the read is kept: 54 bases, read in frame from the first base. These data come from a study of blood T cell repertoires in COVID-19 (dated by TCRdb to about 2020). With regard to the full study: Collaborator samples came from the United States, Italy and Spain and covered acute and convalescent phases of COVID-19. The material from the prospective study consisted of cDNA or gDNA derived from T cells, B-cell-depleted T cells, or PBMCs. The repertoires were released in a freely available public database meant as a resource for research on the immune response to SARS-CoV-2. HLA class I and class II types, where available, came from metadata supplied by the sample provider rather than from assay-based typing. Subjects who had been exposed to COVID-19, were actively infected with it, or had recovered from it provided the deeply sampled blood TCRbeta repertoires that made up the dataset. A de-identified subject ID, COVID-19 status, age in years and sex were almost always included in the sample metadata. Samples came from the ongoing ImmuneRACE study (first 160 participants) plus 1,254 subjects from 6 global collaborators. General findings and caveats noted by the study authors: How much clinical and demographic metadata was included differed by source and by participant, and the metadata was provided uncurated.

TCRbeta CDR3 regions were amplified from genomic DNA by means of the immunoSEQ Assay, a bias-controlled multiplex PCR. Concerning the study's data processing: The number of nucleated cells in each sample was estimated from the amplification of reference gene primers within the assay. To quantify the absolute abundance of each unique TCRbeta CDR3 rearrangement, sequence reads were collapsed and filtered. For each sample, productive Simpson clonality was calculated as the square root of Simpson's diversity index across productive rearrangements. TCRdb carries this immuneACCESS record with in-frame sequences only. Its versions omit some clonotypes, under half of them owing to an unresolved V gene in the studies checked, with the rest unexplained. V and J calls and clone size come straight from that table; D and trimming were deduced from the DNA. This sample holds hundreds of thousands of clones; roughly four fifths were observed only once. The ten largest clones represent around 2% of the sample.

The collaborating institutions used their own protocols to collect whole blood in K2EDTA tubes. For TCRbeta analysis, collaborator samples were shipped as frozen whole blood, as isolated PBMCs, or as DNA extracted from either sample type. The sample was peripheral blood. The sequence was collected from a woman aged 80 or older with acute or convalescent COVID-19. The chain joins TRBV28 to TRBJ2-3, with 10 central nucleotides matching TRBD1. The CDR3 reads as follows: CASSLWGPGTGVADTQYF. The DNA sequence is given as TGTGCCAGCAGTTTATGGGGGCCCGGGACAGGGGTAGCAGATACGCAGTATTTT.